This TCR beta chain was profiled in a study of T cells after yellow fever vaccination. TCRdb re-called the 5' RACE reads with MiXCR, one entry per CDR3 protein. The table has some 15,000 distinct CDR3 sequences, about 7.3% seen once. At least ten counts were recorded for this clonotype. The CDR3 sequence is 17 residues long. CDR1 is DFQATT and CDR2 is SNEGSKA in the germline V gene (reference sequence). V lost 0 bases and J lost 0, with 12 bases in between. Findings and caveats of the study: The CD4 and CD8 compartments had a small share of their clonotypes in common. Sequencing of sorted memory subsets on day 0 failed to detect almost all vaccine-responding clonotypes. Booster samples showed a return of most primary-vaccination clones (approximately 96% CD4, around 88% CD8).

Specimen: PBMCs, either bulk or a sorted T-cell subset (CD4+, CD8+, memory, or dextramer-sorted; not recorded which), collected on the day of the yellow fever booster vaccination. This TCR was sampled from a man between 18 and 35 years old who received the YFV17D yellow fever vaccine. The V call is TRBV20-1, the J call TRBJ1-6, with unresolved D. The CDR3 region has the DNA TGCAGTGCTAGAGATTCAGAACTGAGCTCCTATAATTCACCCCTCCACTTT. Protein: CSARDSELSSYNSPLHF.